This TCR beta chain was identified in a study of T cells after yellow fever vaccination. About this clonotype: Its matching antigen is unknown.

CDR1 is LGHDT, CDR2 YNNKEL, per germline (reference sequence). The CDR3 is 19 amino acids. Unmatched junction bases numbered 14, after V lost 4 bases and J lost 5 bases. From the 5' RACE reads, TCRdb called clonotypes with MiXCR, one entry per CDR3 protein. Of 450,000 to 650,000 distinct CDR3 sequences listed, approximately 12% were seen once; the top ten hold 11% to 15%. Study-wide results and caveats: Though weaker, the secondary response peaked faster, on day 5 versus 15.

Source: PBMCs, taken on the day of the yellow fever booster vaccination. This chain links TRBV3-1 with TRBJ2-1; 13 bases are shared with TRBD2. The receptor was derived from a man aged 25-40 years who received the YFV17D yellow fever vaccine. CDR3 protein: CASSPTSGRWPTLNNEQFF. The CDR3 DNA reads TGTGCCAGCAGCCCGACTAGCGGGAGGTGGCCGACCCTGAACAATGAGCAGTTCTTC.